This T cell receptor beta chain is from a study of blood T cells in healthy people across ages. Across the study: Template switching recovered approximately one barcoded beta molecule for every two T cells.

The second PCR ran about 6 to 12 cycles with a sample-barcoded 5' primer and J-beta primers. TCRdb analysed the 5' RACE reads with MiXCR anew, one entry per CDR3 protein. The sample has 730,000 or so distinct CDR3 sequences, less than 45% seen once. The CDR3 has 13 amino acids. The V and J ends lost 6 bases and 6 bases respectively, with 12 bases between them. Germline lookup yields CDR1 MNHEY and CDR2 SVGAGI. Ranging in age from roughly 6 to 95, the donors were healthy Caucasian individuals from Russia. Concerning this clonotype itself: Its antigen is undetermined.

General study findings and limits: Older age coincided with a roughly linear decline in TCR beta diversity per million T cells. TCR beta diversity correlated strongly with naive T cell percentage.

This chain joins TRBV6-5 and TRBJ2-1, with D tentatively TRBD2 (5 bases). This TCR came from an elderly man in good health. Input material: blood. The CDR3 reads CASRVGVTNEQFF. The CDR3 nucleotides read TGTGCCAGCAGGGTCGGGGTTACCAATGAGCAGTTCTTC.